This T cell receptor beta chain was identified during a study of CD8+ T cells in alopecia areata. The ends lost 5 bases at V and 5 bases at J; junction bases unmatched: 6. CDR3 length equals 14 residues. Germline CDR1 reads SNHLY; CDR2 reads FYNNEI. Following extraction, RNA underwent reverse transcription to cDNA, which served as the sequencing template. Some clones are missing from TCRdb's copy, which holds only in-frame ones; the method was immunoSEQ multiplex PCR. The top ten hold more than 0.95% of the sample, which has over 120,000 clones, about half seen once. This clonotype was sampled from a human donor with alopecia areata. The sequencing here drew on CD4+ T cells sorted from blood, taken at week 0. The rearrangement links TRBV2 to TRBJ2-5, with 9 nucleotides matching TRBD1. CDR3 sequence: CASSNTGGIETQYF. The CDR3 nucleotides are TGTGCCAGCAGTAACACAGGGGGCATTGAGACCCAGTACTTC.